The TCR beta chain described here comes from a study of shared clonotypes between healthy human individuals. Overall study results and limits: Clonotypes not shared had lower generation probabilities than those common to all four donors. Researchers found naive subsets generally carried larger estimated richness than memory subsets.

Unmatched junction bases numbered 1, after V lost 3 bases and J lost 6 bases. The CDR3 length is 14 residues. Germline CDR1 reads MNHEY; CDR2 reads SVGAGI. Worth noting for this clone: Its antigen is undetermined. Different DNA sequences within this sample yield the same CDR3.

Naive CD8 cells comprised CD45RO-negative, CCR7-positively selected cells, excluding terminally differentiated effector memory CD45RA+ cells. Repertoires were generated with immunoSEQ multiplex PCR, while TCRdb's copy carries only in-frame clones and drops some. The table lists just over 2,000,000 clones, roughly 94% of them singletons, with 0.85% to 1.3% in the top ten. Material: naive CD8+ T cells sorted from blood. This clonotype was sampled from a man between 18 and 35 years old in good health. J is TRBJ2-7 and V is TRBV6-5, with 14 positions matching TRBD2. CDR3 sequence reads: CASSYGLAGGEQYF. For the CDR3, the DNA is TGTGCCAGCAGTTATGGACTAGCGGGAGGCGAGCAGTACTTC.